This T cell receptor (beta chain) was recorded in a study of T-cell memory formation after mild COVID-19. This clonotype appeared many times. Its antigen is still unknown. Study outcomes and limitations: Some clones that responded were present in memory (sampled pre-infection), which suggests cross-reactive memory joined. CD4+ contracting clones were found mainly in CM and EM, and CD8+ ones in EMRA.

A single record per CDR3 protein comes from TCRdb applying MiXCR to the 5' RACE reads. The repertoire includes about 270,000 distinct CDR3 sequences, 16% of them detected once, and roughly 24% sits in the top ten. The specimen sequenced was PBMCs or a T cell subset sorted from them (not recorded which). The sequence came from a man aged 18 to 30 who had mild COVID-19 (a few samples of this study predate the infection). Cell type and time point are not known.

CDR3 coding DNA: TGCGCCAGCAGCCAGGGACAGTACCAAGAGACCCAGTACTTC. Encoded protein: CASSQGQYQETQYF. The V and J genes are TRBV4-3 and TRBJ2-5; TRBD1 matches 7 bases. After removal of 3 bases from V and 0 bases from J, the junction contained 1 base not matched to a gene. Looked up from germline, CDR1 is LGHNA and CDR2 is YSLEER. This CDR3 is 14 amino acids long.